This record covers a single TCR beta chain. This sample is drawn from a study of T cell changes during pregnancy in multiple sclerosis. The CDR3 length is 17 residues. J was trimmed by 2 bases and V by 0 bases; bases with no gene match: 6. Looked up from germline, CDR1 is MDHEN and CDR2 is SYDVKM. Assay: immunoSEQ multiplex PCR; the TCRdb copy retains only in-frame clones and omits some. Seen here are about 48,000 clones, roughly 88% observed once, and the top ten hold around 1.3%. The sequence came from a female donor with multiple sclerosis, enrolled in a pregnancy study. Specimen: CD4+ T cells from peripheral blood mononuclear cells, collected in the second trimester of pregnancy. V usage is TRBV28 and J usage is TRBJ2-3; TRBD2 aligns across 9 bases. In DNA, the CDR3 is TGTGCCAGCAGTTTATGGGGCGGGAGGGCCGACACAGATACGCAGTATTTT. Translating it yields CASSLWGGRADTDTQYF.